This T cell receptor (beta chain) was identified in a study of Ad26.COV2.S vaccination and SARS-CoV-2 variants. Study context: Within the COV1001 Ad26.COV2.S trial arm, the donor was enrolled. Each vaccinee took Ad26.COV2.S intramuscularly, once or twice 56 days apart.

The ends lost 2 bases at V and 8 bases at J; junction bases unmatched: 7. The CDR3 runs to 15 residues. The V gene's germline CDR1 is SGHRS and CDR2 YFSETQ. Treatment denoted: around 19 received Ad26.COV2.S at low or high dose, single or two shots; about five received placebo; per-sample allocation not given. Sample collection was performed on day 63 after the first vaccine or placebo injection. Vaccination employed an Ad26 vector expressing the Wuhan-strain SARS-CoV-2 spike. Comment on this clone: As yet, its antigen is unknown.

Sequencing used immunoSEQ multiplex PCR; TCRdb keeps in-frame clones, though not all of them. The sample lists around 340,000 clones; around 88% were seen once. General observations from the study: Vaccinated individuals (as opposed to placebo recipients) had higher spike-specific TCR breadth.

The receptor was derived from a person between 18 and 65 years old who received the Ad26.COV2.S COVID-19 vaccine or a placebo. This sample comprised peripheral blood, obtained in a trial of Ad26.COV2.S vaccine versus placebo. This rearrangement joins TRBV5-1 to TRBJ2-1; 10 nucleotides line up with TRBD2. The CDR3 sequence: CASSLSLAGRDEQFF. CDR3 bases: TGCGCCAGCAGCTTATCACTAGCGGGACGCGATGAGCAGTTCTTC.